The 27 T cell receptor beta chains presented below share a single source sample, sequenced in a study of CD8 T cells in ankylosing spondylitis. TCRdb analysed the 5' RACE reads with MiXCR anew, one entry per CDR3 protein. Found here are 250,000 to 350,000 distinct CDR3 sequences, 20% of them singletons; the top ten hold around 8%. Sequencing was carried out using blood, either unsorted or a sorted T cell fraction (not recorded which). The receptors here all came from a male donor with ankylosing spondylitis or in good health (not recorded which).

This chain's CDR3 is CAISTQGRIYGYTF. The CDR3, as DNA: TGTGCCATCAGTACCCAGGGCAGGATCTATGGCTACACCTTC. The V gene is TRBV10-3, the J gene TRBJ1-2; D is perhaps TRBD1 (5 bases). Germline V CDR1 and CDR2: ENHRY, SYGVKD. V lost 5 bases and J 4 bases, leaving 14 bases between the germline ends. This CDR3 is built from 14 residues.

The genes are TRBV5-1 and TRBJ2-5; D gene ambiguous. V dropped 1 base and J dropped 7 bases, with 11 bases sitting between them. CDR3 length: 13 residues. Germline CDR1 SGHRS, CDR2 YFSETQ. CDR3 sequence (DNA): TGCGCCAGCAGCTTGTATAGCACTGGGACCCAGTACTTC. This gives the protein CASSLYSTGTQYF. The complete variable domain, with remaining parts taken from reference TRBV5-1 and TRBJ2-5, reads KAGVTQTPRYLIKTRGQQVTLSCSPISGHRSVSWYQQTPGQGLQFLFEYFSETQRNKGNFPGRFSGRQFSNSRSEMNVSTLELGDSALYLCASSLYSTGTQYFGPGTRLLVL.

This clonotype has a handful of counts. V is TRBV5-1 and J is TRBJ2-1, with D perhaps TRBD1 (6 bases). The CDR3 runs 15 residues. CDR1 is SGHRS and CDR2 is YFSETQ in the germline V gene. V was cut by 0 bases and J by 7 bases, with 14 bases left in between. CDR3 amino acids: CASSLGWGLKNEQFF. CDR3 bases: TGCGCCAGCAGCTTGGGATGGGGGCTAAAAAATGAGCAGTTCTTC.

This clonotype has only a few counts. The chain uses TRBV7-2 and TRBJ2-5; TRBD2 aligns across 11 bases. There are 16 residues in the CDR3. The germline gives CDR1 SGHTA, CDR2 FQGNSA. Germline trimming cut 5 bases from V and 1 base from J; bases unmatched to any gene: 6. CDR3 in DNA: TGTGCCAGCAGCCCCCCGGGACTAGCGGTCCAAGAGACCCAGTACTTC. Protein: CASSPPGLAVQETQYF.

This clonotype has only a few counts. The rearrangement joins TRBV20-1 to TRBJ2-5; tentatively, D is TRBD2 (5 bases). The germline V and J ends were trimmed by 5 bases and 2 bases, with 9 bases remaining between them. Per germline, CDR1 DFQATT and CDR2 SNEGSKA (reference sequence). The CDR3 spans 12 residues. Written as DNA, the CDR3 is TGCAGTGCTCGTCGGGATCAAGAGACCCAGTACTTC. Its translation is CSARRDQETQYF.

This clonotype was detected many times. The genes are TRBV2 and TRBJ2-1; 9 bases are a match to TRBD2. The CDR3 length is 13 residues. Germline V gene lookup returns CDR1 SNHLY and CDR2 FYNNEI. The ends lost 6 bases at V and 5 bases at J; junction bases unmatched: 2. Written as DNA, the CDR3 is TGTGCCAGCAGGACTAGCGGAAACAATGAGCAGTTCTTC. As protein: CASRTSGNNEQFF.

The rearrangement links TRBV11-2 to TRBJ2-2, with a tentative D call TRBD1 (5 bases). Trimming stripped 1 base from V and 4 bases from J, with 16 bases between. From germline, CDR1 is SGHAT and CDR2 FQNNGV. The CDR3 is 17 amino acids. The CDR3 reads CASSLVPPGLFTGELFF. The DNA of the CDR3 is TGTGCCAGCAGCTTAGTTCCACCAGGGTTATTCACCGGGGAGCTGTTTTTT.

The CDR3 DNA is TGTGCCAGCAGTTATCTGGGGGGCGGCGGGGAGCTGTTTTTT. Its translation is CASSYLGGGGELFF. The chain combines TRBV6-5 with TRBJ2-2; D is perhaps TRBD1 or TRBD2 (6 bases each). Germline V gene sequence: CDR1 MNHEY, CDR2 SVGAGI. This CDR3 is 14 amino acids long. Trimming stripped 3 bases from V and 7 bases from J, with 12 bases between.

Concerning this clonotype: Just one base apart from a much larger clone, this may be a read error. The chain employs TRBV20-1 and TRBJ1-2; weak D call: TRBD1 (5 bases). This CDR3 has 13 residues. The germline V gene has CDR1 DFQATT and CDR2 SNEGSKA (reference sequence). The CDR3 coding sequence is TGCAGTGCACCCAGGGACGGATCCTATGCCTACACCTTC. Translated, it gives CSAPRDGSYAYTF.

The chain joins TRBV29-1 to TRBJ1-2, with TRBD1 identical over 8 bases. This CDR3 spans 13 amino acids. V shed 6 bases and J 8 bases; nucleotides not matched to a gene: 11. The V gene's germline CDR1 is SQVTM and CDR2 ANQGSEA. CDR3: CSVAEDRVNGYTF. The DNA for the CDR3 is TGCAGCGTCGCTGAGGACAGGGTAAACGGCTACACCTTC.

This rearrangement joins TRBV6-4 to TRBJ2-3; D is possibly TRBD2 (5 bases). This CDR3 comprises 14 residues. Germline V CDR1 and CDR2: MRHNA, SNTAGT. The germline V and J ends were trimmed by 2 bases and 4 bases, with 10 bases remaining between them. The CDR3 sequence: CASSDLSGSDTQYF. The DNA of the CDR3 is TGTGCCAGCAGTGACCTTTCGGGATCAGATACGCAGTATTTT.

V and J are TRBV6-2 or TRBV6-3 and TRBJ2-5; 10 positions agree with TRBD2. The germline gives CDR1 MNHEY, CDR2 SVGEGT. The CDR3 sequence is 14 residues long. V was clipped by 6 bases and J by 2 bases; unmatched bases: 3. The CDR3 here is CASSGLAEQETQYF. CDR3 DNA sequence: TGTGCCAGCAGCGGACTAGCGGAACAAGAGACCCAGTACTTC.

Here the CDR3 reads CSVDPPGSYNEQFF. CDR3 nucleotides: TGCAGCGTTGATCCTCCCGGAAGTTACAATGAGCAGTTCTTC. This chain uses TRBV29-1 with TRBJ2-1; D unresolved. The CDR3 consists of 14 residues. Germline CDR1 and CDR2: SQVTM and ANQGSEA. Trimming cost V 3 bases and J 4 bases, with 13 bases left between them.

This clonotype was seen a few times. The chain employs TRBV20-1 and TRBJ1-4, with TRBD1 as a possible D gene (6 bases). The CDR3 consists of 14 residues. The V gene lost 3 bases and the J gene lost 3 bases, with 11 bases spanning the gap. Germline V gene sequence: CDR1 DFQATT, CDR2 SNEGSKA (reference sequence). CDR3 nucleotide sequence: TGCAGTGCTAGTTTGGGGGCGCCTAATGAAAAACTGTTTTTT. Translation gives CSASLGAPNEKLFF.

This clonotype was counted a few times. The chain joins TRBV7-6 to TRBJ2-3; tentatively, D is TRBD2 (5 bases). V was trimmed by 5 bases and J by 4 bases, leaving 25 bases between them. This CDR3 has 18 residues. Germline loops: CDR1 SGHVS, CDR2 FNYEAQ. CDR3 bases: TGTGCCAGCAGCCCGATTGGAGCGGAGGCCCCTCCCCCAGATACGCAGTATTTT. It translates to CASSPIGAEAPPPDTQYF.

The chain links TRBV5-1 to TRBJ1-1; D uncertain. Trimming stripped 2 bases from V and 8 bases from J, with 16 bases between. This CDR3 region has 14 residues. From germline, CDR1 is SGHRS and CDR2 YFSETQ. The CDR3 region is CASSFSPGEAEAFF. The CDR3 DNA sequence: TGCGCCAGCAGCTTTTCACCCGGGGAAGCCGAAGCTTTCTTT.

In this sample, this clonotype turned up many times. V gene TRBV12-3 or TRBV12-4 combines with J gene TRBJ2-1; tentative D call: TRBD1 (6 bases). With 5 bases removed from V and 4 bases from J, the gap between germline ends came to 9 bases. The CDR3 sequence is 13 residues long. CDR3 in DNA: TGTGCCAGCAGTCGCGACAGGTACAATGAGCAGTTCTTC. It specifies CASSRDRYNEQFF.

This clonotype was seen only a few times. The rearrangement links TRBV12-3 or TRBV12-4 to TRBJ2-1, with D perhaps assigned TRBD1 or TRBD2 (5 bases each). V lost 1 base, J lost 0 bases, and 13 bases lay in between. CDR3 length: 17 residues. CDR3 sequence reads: CASSLDVGGASYNEQFF. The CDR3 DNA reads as TGTGCCAGCAGTTTAGACGTTGGGGGTGCCTCCTACAATGAGCAGTTCTTC.

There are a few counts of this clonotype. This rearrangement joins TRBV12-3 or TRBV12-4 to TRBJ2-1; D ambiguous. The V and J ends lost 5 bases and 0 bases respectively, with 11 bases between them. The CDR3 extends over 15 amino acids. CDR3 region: CASSEDTSSYNEQFF. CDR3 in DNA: TGTGCCAGCAGTGAAGACACGAGCTCCTACAATGAGCAGTTCTTC.

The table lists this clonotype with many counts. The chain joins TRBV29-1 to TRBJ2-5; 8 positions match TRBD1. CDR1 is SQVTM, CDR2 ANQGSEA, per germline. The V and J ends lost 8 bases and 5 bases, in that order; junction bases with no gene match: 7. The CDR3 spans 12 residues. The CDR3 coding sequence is TGCAGCACGACAGGGGTGACTGAGACCCAGTACTTC. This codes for CSTTGVTETQYF.

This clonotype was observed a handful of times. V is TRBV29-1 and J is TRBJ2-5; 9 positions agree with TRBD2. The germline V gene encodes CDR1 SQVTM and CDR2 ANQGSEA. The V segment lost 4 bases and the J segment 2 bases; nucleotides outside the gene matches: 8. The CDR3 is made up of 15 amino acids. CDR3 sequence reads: CSVGPAGGGQETQYF. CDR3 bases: TGCAGCGTTGGCCCAGCGGGAGGTGGGCAAGAGACCCAGTACTTC.

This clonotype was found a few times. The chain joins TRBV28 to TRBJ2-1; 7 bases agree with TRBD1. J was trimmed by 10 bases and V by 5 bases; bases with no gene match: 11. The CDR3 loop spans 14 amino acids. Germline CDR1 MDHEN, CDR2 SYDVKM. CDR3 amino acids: CASSPGQAQEEQFF. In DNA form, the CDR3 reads TGTGCCAGCAGTCCCGGACAGGCCCAAGAGGAGCAGTTCTTC.

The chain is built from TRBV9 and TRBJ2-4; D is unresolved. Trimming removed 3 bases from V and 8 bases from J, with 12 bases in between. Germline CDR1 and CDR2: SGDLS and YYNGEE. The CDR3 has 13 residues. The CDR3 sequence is CASSGPSADIQYF. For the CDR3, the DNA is TGTGCCAGCAGCGGACCTAGTGCGGACATTCAGTACTTC.

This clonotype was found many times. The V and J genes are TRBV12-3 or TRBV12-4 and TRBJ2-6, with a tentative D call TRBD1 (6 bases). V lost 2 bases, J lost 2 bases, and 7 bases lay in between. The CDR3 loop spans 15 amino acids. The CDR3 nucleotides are TGTGCCAGCAGTTTACGGACAGCTGGGGCCAACGTCCTGACTTTC. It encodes CASSLRTAGANVLTF.

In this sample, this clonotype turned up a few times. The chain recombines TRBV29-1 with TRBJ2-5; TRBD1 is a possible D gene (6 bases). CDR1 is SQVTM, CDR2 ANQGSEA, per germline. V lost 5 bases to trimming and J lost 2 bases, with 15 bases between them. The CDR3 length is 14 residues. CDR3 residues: CSVPRDKKQETQYF. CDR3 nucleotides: TGCAGCGTTCCACGGGACAAGAAGCAAGAGACCCAGTACTTC.

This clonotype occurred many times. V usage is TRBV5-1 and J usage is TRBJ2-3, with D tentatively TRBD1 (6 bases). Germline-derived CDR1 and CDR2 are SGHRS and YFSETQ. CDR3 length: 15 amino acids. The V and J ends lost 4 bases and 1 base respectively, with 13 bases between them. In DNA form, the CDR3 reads TGCGCCAGCAGCGGGAACAGGGCCGGCACAGATACGCAGTATTTT. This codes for CASSGNRAGTDTQYF.

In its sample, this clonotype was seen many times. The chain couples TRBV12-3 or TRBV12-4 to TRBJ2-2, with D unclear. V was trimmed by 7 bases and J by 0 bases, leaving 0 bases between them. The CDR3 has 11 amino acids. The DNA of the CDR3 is TGTGCCAGCACGAACACCGGGGAGCTGTTTTTT. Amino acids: CASTNTGELFF.